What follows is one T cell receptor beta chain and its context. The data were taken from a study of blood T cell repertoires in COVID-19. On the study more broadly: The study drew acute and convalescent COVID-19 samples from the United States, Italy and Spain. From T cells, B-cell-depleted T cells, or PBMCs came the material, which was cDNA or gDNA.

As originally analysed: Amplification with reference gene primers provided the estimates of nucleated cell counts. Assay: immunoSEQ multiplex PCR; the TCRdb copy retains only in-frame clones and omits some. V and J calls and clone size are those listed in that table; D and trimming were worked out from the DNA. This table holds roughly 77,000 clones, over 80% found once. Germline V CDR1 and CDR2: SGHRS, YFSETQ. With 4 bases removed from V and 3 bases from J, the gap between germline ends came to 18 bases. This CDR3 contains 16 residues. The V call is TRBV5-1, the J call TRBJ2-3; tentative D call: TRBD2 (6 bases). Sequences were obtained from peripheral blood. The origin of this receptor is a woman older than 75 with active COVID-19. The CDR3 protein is CASSTNLAIRTDTQYF. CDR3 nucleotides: TGCGCCAGCAGCACCAACCTAGCGATTAGGACAGATACGCAGTATTTT.